The clone carrying this TCR beta chain was detected a few times. This entry is derived from a study of T-cell reconstitution after alpha-beta-depleted transplantation in children. A TCRbeta library incorporating unique molecular identifiers was prepared. From the PCR reads, TCRdb called clonotypes with MiXCR, one entry per CDR3 protein. The sample has around 500,000 distinct CDR3 sequences; under 15% are singletons. The sequencing used PBMCs from the stem cell graft donor, collected from the stem cell graft. The TCR comes from a human donor who donated a stem cell graft to a child with combined immunodeficiency.

For the CDR3, the DNA is TGTGCCAGCAGTTACTCGAGGGCCCGAGGACAGGGGGCATACGAGCAGTACTTC. Protein product: CASSYSRARGQGAYEQYF. This rearrangement joins TRBV6-5 to TRBJ2-7; 11 bases are a match to TRBD1. CDR1 and CDR2 (germline): MNHEY, SVGAGI. J was trimmed by 4 bases and V by 0 bases; bases with no gene match: 11. The CDR3 sequence is 18 residues long.